Below are 21 T cell receptor beta chains sequenced from a single sample in a study of T cell repertoires in cytomegalovirus infection. Antigens of these TCRs are unknown. TCRdb re-called the reads through MiXCR, storing one row per CDR3 protein. The profile shows hundreds of thousands of distinct CDR3 sequences, roughly 43% of them singletons. Sequenced here: cultured PBMCs, sampled from culture after CMV antigen stimulation. Every receptor here comes from a human donor in good health (CMV status not recorded). Some clones in this sample may be carry-over from other donors' samples.

This clonotype was counted between two and nine times. The rearrangement uses TRBV25-1 and TRBJ2-2; the D gene is possibly TRBD1 (6 bases). Trimming took off 1 base at V and 3 bases at J, with 9 bases between the two ends. Germline CDR1 reads MGHDK; CDR2 reads SYGVNS. The CDR3 totals 15 residues. The CDR3 DNA reads as TGTGCCAGCAGTGAATTGGACAGATACACCGGGGAGCTGTTTTTT. It translates to CASSELDRYTGELFF.

This clonotype was observed a handful of times. The V call is TRBV7-6, the J call TRBJ1-1; D is undetermined. The V end lost 2 bases, the J end lost 3 bases, and 4 bases lay between the germline ends. This CDR3 has 12 amino acids. CDR1 is SGHVS, CDR2 FNYEAQ, per germline. CDR3 in amino acids: CASSLPDTEAFF. The CDR3 DNA reads TGTGCCAGCAGCTTACCCGACACTGAAGCTTTCTTT. Together with reference TRBV7-6 and TRBJ1-1, the CDR3 gives the full variable domain: GAGVSQSPRYKVTKRGQDVALRCDPISGHVSLYWYRQALGQGPEFLTYFNYEAQQDKSGLPNDRFSAERPEGSISTLTIQRTEQRDSAMYRCASSLPDTEAFFGQGTRLTVV.

The V call is TRBV19, the J call TRBJ2-2; D is undetermined. The CDR3 totals 15 residues. CDR1 LNHDA and CDR2 SQIVND come from the germline V gene (reference sequence). Trimming stripped 2 bases from V and 0 bases from J, with 7 bases between. The CDR3 sequence is CASSIWVTNTGELFF. DNA of the CDR3: TGTGCCAGTAGTATATGGGTAACGAACACCGGGGAGCTGTTTTTT.

This clonotype was seen more than once but under ten times. V gene TRBV12-3 or TRBV12-4 combines with J gene TRBJ1-5, with TRBD1 matching 10 bases. V was clipped by 8 bases and J by 7 bases; unmatched bases: 11. The CDR3 extends over 15 amino acids. Here the CDR3 reads CASSEGGTGVQPQHF. The DNA of the CDR3 is TGTGCCAGCTCGGAGGGAGGGACAGGGGTCCAGCCCCAGCATTTT.

This clonotype was observed many times. The gene calls are TRBV4-3 and TRBJ2-7, with 7 bases identical to TRBD2. Trimming took 0 bases from V and 6 from J; bases not matched to a gene: 8. The CDR3 runs 15 residues. Germline V gene lookup returns CDR1 LGHNA and CDR2 YSLEER. For the CDR3, the DNA is TGCGCCAGCAGCCAAGATTTGTCTTCGGGAGGCGAGCAGTACTTC. Translating gives CASSQDLSSGGEQYF.

The chain links TRBV19 to TRBJ1-2; no clear D gene. Germline V gives CDR1 LNHDA, CDR2 SQIVND (reference sequence). V was clipped by 2 bases and J by 7 bases, with 8 bases between them. The CDR3 extends over 12 amino acids. For the CDR3, the DNA is TGTGCCAGTAGTATAAACCATGGTGGCTACACCTTC. As protein: CASSINHGGYTF.

J is TRBJ1-3 and V is TRBV7-9, with D possibly being TRBD1 (5 bases). V was trimmed by 5 bases and J by 5 bases, leaving 13 bases between them. This CDR3 is built from 14 residues. Germline V gene sequence: CDR1 SEHNR, CDR2 FQNEAQ (reference sequence). Here the CDR3 DNA reads TGTGCCAGCAGCCCTGGGTCAGGGAGAAACACCATATATTTT. Its translation: CASSPGSGRNTIYF.

The J gene is TRBJ2-7, the V gene TRBV9, with TRBD2 identical over 7 bases. J lost 1 base, V lost 0 bases, and 10 bases had no gene match. The germline gives CDR1 SGDLS, CDR2 YYNGEE. This CDR3 has 17 residues. CDR3 sequence: CASSVAPSGTLSYEQYF. DNA of the CDR3: TGTGCCAGCAGCGTAGCGCCCAGCGGGACCCTATCCTACGAGCAGTACTTC.

This clonotype was observed a handful of times. V usage is TRBV7-2 and J usage is TRBJ2-5, with unresolved D. Germline loops: CDR1 SGHTA, CDR2 FQGNSA. Trimming took 4 bases from V and 3 from J, leaving 12 bases between them. The CDR3 sequence is 14 residues long. This CDR3 reads CASSYRGIEETQYF. The CDR3 bases are TGTGCCAGCAGCTACCGAGGAATTGAAGAGACCCAGTACTTC.

This clonotype was detected only a few times. V gene TRBV7-2 combines with J gene TRBJ1-2; D gene uncertain. V lost 1 base and J 8 bases, leaving 14 bases between the germline ends. This CDR3 has 14 residues. Germline CDR1 and CDR2: SGHTA and FQGNSA. For the CDR3, the DNA is TGTGCCAGCAGCTTAGTAGGTTGGGCGGGAGGCTACACCTTC. Translated, it gives CASSLVGWAGGYTF.

The V call is TRBV7-6, the J call TRBJ2-7; D is unclear. CDR3 length: 15 amino acids. The V end lost 0 bases, the J end lost 3 bases, and 12 bases lay between the germline ends. Germline assignment: CDR1 SGHVS and CDR2 FNYEAQ. In DNA form, the CDR3 reads TGTGCCAGCAGCTTAGCGGGTCAGGATAACTACGAGCAGTACTTC. Its protein product is CASSLAGQDNYEQYF.

This chain uses TRBV7-6 with TRBJ2-3, with D uncertain. The germline V gene has CDR1 SGHVS and CDR2 FNYEAQ. The CDR3 length is 14 residues. V was cut by 1 base and J by 7 bases, with 12 bases left in between. The CDR3 bases are TGTGCCAGCAGCTTAGTTTCCCGAGGTAATACGCAGTATTTT. This translates into CASSLVSRGNTQYF.

This clonotype has only one observation. The chain couples TRBV6-6 to TRBJ2-5; 9 bases map to TRBD1. The CDR3 consists of 14 residues. Per the germline V gene, CDR1 is MNHNY and CDR2 is SVGAGI (reference sequence). Trimming removed 5 bases from V and 4 bases from J; junction bases left unmatched: 5. The CDR3, as DNA: TGTGCCAGCAGTCAAGGGACAGGGATAGAGACCCAGTACTTC. Translation gives CASSQGTGIETQYF.

In this sample, this clonotype turned up a few times. The rearrangement joins TRBV10-3 to TRBJ2-3; 13 bases map to TRBD2. Per germline, CDR1 ENHRY and CDR2 SYGVKD. The CDR3 totals 14 residues. Trimming took 9 bases from V and 4 from J; bases not matched to a gene: 4. This CDR3 is CAMAGTSGADTQYF. The DNA for the CDR3 is TGTGCCATGGCCGGGACTAGCGGGGCAGATACGCAGTATTTT.

This clonotype was counted between two and nine times. The chain joins TRBV7-9 to TRBJ2-7; D is perhaps TRBD1 (6 bases). Trimming stripped 7 bases from V and 3 bases from J, with 19 bases between. This CDR3 has 15 residues. CDR1 and CDR2 (germline): SEHNR, FQNEAQ (reference sequence). The CDR3 here is CASNGGQGTIYEQYF. The CDR3 bases are TGTGCCAGCAACGGCGGGCAGGGGACGATCTACGAGCAGTACTTC.

The chain employs TRBV6-2 or TRBV6-3 and TRBJ1-6; D gene ambiguous. V lost 6 bases and J lost 6, with 15 bases in between. The CDR3 length is 15 residues. CDR1 and CDR2 (germline): MNHEY, SVGEGT. This CDR3 reads CASSSFGRSNSPLHF. The CDR3 DNA is TGTGCCAGCAGCAGTTTCGGACGGTCTAATTCACCCCTCCACTTT.

The V gene is TRBV18, the J gene TRBJ2-1; D tentatively fits TRBD1 or TRBD2 (6 bases each). V lost 1 base and J 2 bases, leaving 9 bases between the germline ends. Germline CDR1 KGHSH, CDR2 LQKENI. This CDR3 is 15 amino acids long. CDR3 DNA: TGTGCCAGCTCACCACAGGGGGGCACCTACAATGAGCAGTTCTTC. Protein sequence: CASSPQGGTYNEQFF.

The chain has TRBV10-3 and TRBJ1-2; tentatively, D is TRBD1 (5 bases). Trimming left V 6 bases short and J 3 bases short, with 11 bases between. There are 13 residues in the CDR3. CDR1 is ENHRY and CDR2 is SYGVKD in the germline V gene. The CDR3 loop reads CAIRSGGDYGYTF. Here the CDR3 DNA reads TGTGCCATCAGAAGCGGGGGAGACTATGGCTACACCTTC.

This rearrangement joins TRBV20-1 to TRBJ1-5; D remains unclear. CDR1 and CDR2 from the germline V gene are DFQATT and SNEGSKA (reference sequence). The length of the CDR3 is 14 residues. The V gene lost 3 bases and the J gene lost 0 bases, with 9 bases spanning the gap. Written as DNA, the CDR3 is TGCAGTGCTAGTAGAGGGTATAGCAATCAGCCCCAGCATTTT. Protein sequence: CSASRGYSNQPQHF.

The CDR3 sequence is CASRDLSGFTDTQYF. The CDR3 DNA reads as TGTGCCAGCAGAGATCTTAGCGGTTTCACAGATACGCAGTATTTT. The V and J genes are TRBV27 and TRBJ2-3; tentatively, D is TRBD2 (6 bases). The CDR3 extends over 15 amino acids. V was pared by 6 bases and J by 2 bases, with 15 bases between. Germline values: CDR1 MNHEY, CDR2 SMNVEV (reference sequence).

This chain links TRBV10-3 with TRBJ1-5, with D unresolved. Germline CDR1 and CDR2: ENHRY and SYGVKD. The CDR3 sequence is 15 residues long. V dropped 0 bases and J dropped 4 bases, with 10 bases sitting between them. The CDR3 nucleotides are TGTGCCATCAGTGAGTCGGCAGAACAAAATCAGCCCCAGCATTTT. Its translation: CAISESAEQNQPQHF.